A single count supports the clone carrying this TCR beta chain. Antigen: not known. The source of the sample is a study of cytomegalovirus exposure and HLA in healthy donors. About the study: The 120 or so validation repertoires were produced on the same platform as the 670 or so repertoires of the first cohort. This was reported in a later analysis. Study-wide points: Subsequent analysis of the roughly 120 validation repertoires found a tendency for first-cohort TCR clusters to co-occur. Researchers catalogued 160 or so TCR beta chains as cytomegalovirus-associated.

The CDR3 is made up of 14 amino acids. V lost 1 base and J lost 4; bases outside the gene matches: 2. Germline V lookup: CDR1 SEHNR, CDR2 FQNEAQ (reference sequence). The donors were in the roughly 110-subject validation cohort; that cohort was separate from the roughly 700-subject first cohort. Only in-frame clones appear in the TCRdb table, and some are missing; sequencing was by immunoSEQ multiplex PCR. The profile shows tens of thousands of clones, 90% to 96% of them singletons. The sample consisted of PBMCs. The genes are TRBV7-9 and TRBJ2-5; TRBD1 matches 8 bases. The origin of this receptor is a woman aged 18-35 years in good health and CMV-seronegative. In nucleotides, the CDR3 is TGTGCCAGCAGCTTAGGACAGGGGACAGAGACCCAGTACTTC. Amino acids: CASSLGQGTETQYF.